Listed below are T cell receptor beta chains from one sample, sequenced in a study of cytomegalovirus exposure and HLA in healthy donors. Profiling relied on immunoSEQ multiplex PCR, and the TCRdb table lists in-frame clones only, not all of them. The sample has roughly 150,000 clones, about 88% seen once. The sequencing input was PBMCs. These receptor sequences come from a woman aged 18-29 years in good health and CMV-seropositive. The CDR3 runs from the conserved cysteine through the conserved F or W. The D gene is left open where the match is weak. Only part of the rows carry a size: once, few, many, or a class if the clone is expanded.

v_gene	d_gene	abundance	j_gene	CDR3aa	CDR3nt
TRBV9	.	.	TRBJ2-7	CASSKGLASYEQYF	TGTGCCAGCAGCAAGGGACTGGCCTCCTACGAGCAGTACTTC
TRBV7-8	TRBD2	.	TRBJ2-5	CASSLVAGRQETQYF	TGTGCCAGCAGCTTAGTAGCGGGACGTCAAGAGACCCAGTACTTC
TRBV30	.	few	TRBJ1-5	CAWSVGDQPQHF	TGTGCCTGGAGTGTAGGGGATCAGCCCCAGCATTTT
TRBV2	TRBD1	.	TRBJ2-2	CASRDRGHTGELFF	TGTGCCAGCCGAGACAGGGGGCACACCGGGGAGCTGTTTTTT
TRBV5-1	.	.	TRBJ2-1	CASSSLGGASSYNEQFF	TGCGCCAGCAGCTCCCTAGGAGGGGCGTCCTCCTACAATGAGCAGTTCTTC
TRBV7-8	.	.	TRBJ2-1	CASSLATRGAAYEQFF	TGTGCCAGCAGCTTAGCTACCCGGGGGGCGGCCTATGAGCAGTTCTTC
TRBV12-5	.	once	TRBJ1-2	CASGLVGSYGYTF	TGTGCTAGTGGTTTGGTAGGGAGCTATGGCTACACCTTC
TRBV2	TRBD1	.	TRBJ2-7	CASSEVLTGLSYEQYF	TGTGCCAGCAGTGAGGTTCTGACAGGGCTCTCCTACGAGCAGTACTTC
TRBV6-6	TRBD1	.	TRBJ1-2	CASSSRDRGSGYTF	TGTGCCAGCAGCTCACGGGACAGGGGCTCTGGCTACACCTTC
TRBV29-1	.	.	TRBJ1-1	CSVDGGAHTEAFF	TGCAGCGTAGACGGGGGGGCTCACACTGAAGCTTTCTTT
TRBV5-1	TRBD2	.	TRBJ2-7	CASSLVAGGPYEQYF	TGCGCCAGCAGCTTGGTAGCGGGAGGACCCTACGAGCAGTACTTC
TRBV28	TRBD2	.	TRBJ2-7	CAIQLGRTSTYEQYF	TGTGCCATTCAACTAGGGAGGACTAGCACTTACGAGCAGTACTTC
TRBV12-5	.	.	TRBJ1-1	CASGLAEGNLNTEAFF	TGTGCTAGTGGTTTGGCAGAGGGCAATTTGAACACTGAAGCTTTCTTT
TRBV25-1	TRBD1	few	TRBJ2-7	CASRDRAGYEQYF	TGTGCCAGCAGGGACAGGGCGGGGTACGAGCAGTACTTC
TRBV30	TRBD1	.	TRBJ2-3	CAWSRGRNTDTQYF	TGTGCCTGGAGCAGGGGGCGTAACACAGATACGCAGTATTTT
TRBV5-1	TRBD1	.	TRBJ2-7	CASSLAKTGANYEQYF	TGCGCCAGCAGCTTGGCAAAGACAGGGGCCAACTACGAGCAGTACTTC
TRBV30	TRBD1	.	TRBJ1-2	CACREGQARGYTF	TGTGCCTGTAGGGAAGGACAGGCGAGGGGCTACACCTTC
TRBV20-1	.	once	TRBJ2-3	CSAPGGYF	TGCAGTGCCCCCGGGGGGTATTTT
TRBV5-6	TRBD2	.	TRBJ2-7	CASSLAGGTYEQYF	TGTGCCAGCAGCTTAGCGGGAGGGACCTACGAGCAGTACTTC
TRBV21-1	.	.	TRBJ1-2	CASSGGTGVWDTF	TGTGCCAGCAGCGGGGGGACAGGGGTTTGGGACACCTTC
TRBV5-6	.	.	TRBJ2-7	CASSQASYEQYF	TGTGCCAGCAGCCAAGCCTCCTACGAGCAGTACTTC
TRBV27	TRBD2	.	TRBJ2-1	CATRVGGLSYNEQFF	TGTGCCACCAGGGTGGGAGGGCTTTCCTACAATGAGCAGTTCTTC
TRBV12-5	.	.	TRBJ1-1	CASGLTGRVAFF	TGTGCTAGTGGTTTGACTGGGAGAGTTGCTTTCTTT
TRBV10-3	TRBD1	.	TRBJ1-3	CATIRTGGEAGNTIYF	TGTGCCACCATAAGGACAGGGGGAGAAGCTGGAAACACCATATATTTT
TRBV27	.	.	TRBJ1-1	CASSPPLTGGTEAFF	TGTGCCAGCAGTCCCCCTCTGACAGGCGGCACTGAAGCTTTCTTT
TRBV21-1	.	.	TRBJ2-7	CASSKSGRGTYEQYF	TGTGCCAGCAGCAAATCAGGCAGGGGAACCTACGAGCAGTACTTC
TRBV28	.	.	TRBJ2-7	CASSPIADEQYF	TGTGCCAGCAGTCCAATAGCGGACGAGCAGTACTTC
TRBV2	.	few	TRBJ2-7	CASRPQGSYEQYF	TGTGCCAGCAGGCCCCAGGGGTCCTACGAGCAGTACTTC
TRBV11-3	TRBD2	few	TRBJ2-2	CASSLGEGDTGELFF	TGTGCCAGCAGCTTAGGGGAGGGAGACACCGGGGAGCTGTTTTTT
TRBV11-1	.	.	TRBJ2-3	CASSSPDSLTDTQYF	TGTGCCAGCAGCTCCCCCGACTCACTCACAGATACGCAGTATTTT
TRBV28	.	.	TRBJ2-7	CASNHPGQRRGEQYF	TGTGCCAGCAATCACCCGGGACAGCGGAGGGGCGAGCAGTACTTC
TRBV10-3	.	.	TRBJ2-7	CAISDSGQSVGEQYF	TGTGCCATCAGTGATTCCGGACAGAGCGTCGGCGAGCAGTACTTC
TRBV4-1	.	.	TRBJ1-2	CASSHPGDYGYTF	TGCGCCAGCAGCCATCCAGGGGACTATGGCTACACCTTC
TRBV4-3	TRBD2	.	TRBJ2-7	CASSPSPLAAGYEQYF	TGCGCCAGCAGCCCCTCCCCACTAGCGGCTGGCTACGAGCAGTACTTC
TRBV7-8	TRBD1	.	TRBJ2-2	CASSLTGETGELFF	TGTGCCAGCAGCTTGACAGGGGAAACCGGGGAGCTGTTTTTT
TRBV20-1	TRBD1	.	TRBJ1-2	CSANRGYGYTF	TGCAGTGCCAACAGGGGCTATGGCTACACCTTC
TRBV14	TRBD2	.	TRBJ2-1	CASSQLTIAGGHDEQFF	TGTGCCAGCAGCCAACTGACCATAGCGGGAGGACATGATGAGCAGTTCTTC
TRBV29-1	TRBD2	.	TRBJ2-1	CSVEGTSGHNEQFF	TGCAGCGTTGAAGGGACTAGCGGGCACAATGAGCAGTTCTTC
TRBV6-5	.	.	TRBJ2-3	CASSIRAPDTDTQYF	TGTGCCAGCAGTATCAGGGCACCTGACACAGATACGCAGTATTTT
TRBV5-6	.	once	TRBJ2-5	CASSLVVVGGTQYF	TGTGCCAGCAGCTTGGTTGTAGTAGGGGGGACCCAGTACTTC